This is a list of T cell receptor beta chains from one sample in a study of blood T cells in healthy people across ages. TCRdb redid the calling of the 5' RACE reads with MiXCR, one entry per CDR3 protein. The data show fewer than 950,000 distinct CDR3 sequences, 53% seen once. The sequencing input was blood. The receptors were sampled from a man older than 75 in good health. The CDR3 runs from the conserved cysteine through the conserved F or W. D genes are given only for firm matches. Where a row states a size, it is once, few, many or the class of an expanded clone; other rows omit it.

j_call: TRBJ1-4
clone_size: few
d_call: TRBD1
v_call: TRBV4-2
cdr3_nt: TGTGCCAGCAGCCAAGAGGGACAGCATAATGAAAAACTGTTTTTT
cdr3_aa: CASSQEGQHNEKLFF

j_call: TRBJ2-3
clone_size: .
d_call: TRBD2
v_call: TRBV4-1
cdr3_nt: TGCGCCAGCAGCCTCACGTCTAGCGGGAGCTCAGATACGCAGTATTTT
cdr3_aa: CASSLTSSGSSDTQYF

j_call: TRBJ2-3
clone_size: .
d_call: .
v_call: TRBV29-1
cdr3_nt: TGCAGCGTTGAAGAGGTGGCCGGATACGCGTATTTT
cdr3_aa: CSVEEVAGYAYF

j_call: TRBJ2-1
clone_size: .
d_call: .
v_call: TRBV7-3
cdr3_nt: TGTGCCAGCAGAGCGGCCGGTTACAATGAGCAGTTCTTC
cdr3_aa: CASRAAGYNEQFF

j_call: TRBJ1-6
clone_size: .
d_call: .
v_call: TRBV20-1
cdr3_nt: TGCAGTGCCACGGACAGTGCTTCACCCCTCCACTTT
cdr3_aa: CSATDSASPLHF

j_call: TRBJ2-1
clone_size: few
d_call: .
v_call: TRBV20-1
cdr3_nt: TGCAGTGCATTCCAGTGGGAGGCGGAGTTCTTC
cdr3_aa: CSAFQWEAEFF

j_call: TRBJ2-7
clone_size: .
d_call: .
v_call: TRBV7-2
cdr3_nt: TGTGCCAGCGGCCCGGCAGGGTATCTTACGTCCTACGAGCAGTACTTC
cdr3_aa: CASGPAGYLTSYEQYF

j_call: TRBJ2-7
clone_size: .
d_call: .
v_call: TRBV7-9
cdr3_nt: TGTGCCAGCAGCCTATCCCGTATGTATCCTAACGAGCAGTACTTC
cdr3_aa: CASSLSRMYPNEQYF

j_call: TRBJ1-6
clone_size: .
d_call: TRBD1
v_call: TRBV11-1
cdr3_nt: TGTGCCAGCAGCTTCAACTCCGGGACAGGGAGCCTCACCCTCCACTTT
cdr3_aa: CASSFNSGTGSLTLHF

j_call: TRBJ2-3
clone_size: few
d_call: .
v_call: TRBV27
cdr3_nt: TGTGCCAGCAGTTTATCGAGGGGTCAGCACAGATACGCGTATTTT
cdr3_aa: CASSLSRGQHRYAYF

j_call: TRBJ1-6
clone_size: .
d_call: .
v_call: TRBV6-5
cdr3_nt: TGTGCCAGCAGGTTCTCCGCAATCGGGAGCTCCTATAATTCACCCCTCCACTTT
cdr3_aa: CASRFSAIGSSYNSPLHF

j_call: TRBJ1-1
clone_size: .
d_call: .
v_call: TRBV5-1
cdr3_nt: TGCGCCAGCAGCTTGCGTGGTCAGGGGATCGCAGACACTGAAGCTTTCTTT
cdr3_aa: CASSLRGQGIADTEAFF

j_call: TRBJ2-2
clone_size: .
d_call: .
v_call: TRBV12-3/TRBV12-4
cdr3_nt: TGTGCCAGCAGTTTGGACACGAACACCGGGGAGCTGTTTTTT
cdr3_aa: CASSLDTNTGELFF

j_call: TRBJ2-7
clone_size: .
d_call: .
v_call: TRBV27
cdr3_nt: TGTGCCAGCAGTTCCCTAAAGGGAAGAGAGTCCTACGAGCAGTACTTC
cdr3_aa: CASSSLKGRESYEQYF

j_call: TRBJ2-5
clone_size: .
d_call: .
v_call: TRBV5-4
cdr3_nt: TGTGCCAGCAGCTTTACAGGGAGCCAAGAGACCCAGTACTTC
cdr3_aa: CASSFTGSQETQYF

j_call: TRBJ2-1
clone_size: .
d_call: TRBD2
v_call: TRBV5-4
cdr3_nt: TGTGCCAGCAGCTTGCTAGCGGGTCTCAATGAGCAGTTCTTC
cdr3_aa: CASSLLAGLNEQFF

j_call: TRBJ2-3
clone_size: .
d_call: .
v_call: TRBV24-1
cdr3_nt: TGTGCCACCAGTGACGACCGAGGACAGAAGCACAGATACGCGTATTTT
cdr3_aa: CATSDDRGQKHRYAYF

j_call: TRBJ2-1
clone_size: .
d_call: .
v_call: TRBV7-3
cdr3_nt: TGTGCCAGCAGCCAGGCTAAGAGCTCCAACAATGAGCAGTTCTTC
cdr3_aa: CASSQAKSSNNEQFF

j_call: TRBJ2-3
clone_size: .
d_call: TRBD2
v_call: TRBV5-1
cdr3_nt: TGCGCCAGCGGCTCCCGGGGGGGTAGTGGCACAGATACGCAGTATTTT
cdr3_aa: CASGSRGGSGTDTQYF

j_call: TRBJ2-3
clone_size: .
d_call: TRBD2
v_call: TRBV20-1
cdr3_nt: TGCAGTGCTAGAACCGGGAGGGGAGTAGATACGCAGTATTTT
cdr3_aa: CSARTGRGVDTQYF

j_call: TRBJ1-1
clone_size: .
d_call: .
v_call: TRBV11-1
cdr3_nt: TGTGCCAGCAGCTTAGTCCCGGGGCTGAGGAACACTGAAGCTTTCTTT
cdr3_aa: CASSLVPGLRNTEAFF

j_call: TRBJ2-7
clone_size: few
d_call: .
v_call: TRBV20-1
cdr3_nt: TGCAGTGCTAGTAGGGGAATAGGCTACGAGCAGTACTTC
cdr3_aa: CSASRGIGYEQYF

j_call: TRBJ2-2
clone_size: .
d_call: .
v_call: TRBV29-1
cdr3_nt: TGCAGCGTTGAGGGGGCGGCGGGTAAAAACACCGGGGAGCTGTTTTTT
cdr3_aa: CSVEGAAGKNTGELFF

j_call: TRBJ2-3
clone_size: few
d_call: TRBD1
v_call: TRBV7-9
cdr3_nt: TGTGCCAGCAGCTCAGTTGCAGGGGGAGACGCGTATTTT
cdr3_aa: CASSSVAGGDAYF

j_call: TRBJ2-1
clone_size: .
d_call: TRBD1
v_call: TRBV6-2/TRBV6-3
cdr3_nt: TGTGCCAGCGGACAGGCCTGCAATGAGCAGTTCTTC
cdr3_aa: CASGQACNEQFF

j_call: TRBJ2-7
clone_size: few
d_call: .
v_call: TRBV28
cdr3_nt: TGTGCCAGCAGTTTAGGCGGGCAAATGTCCTACGAGCAGTACTTC
cdr3_aa: CASSLGGQMSYEQYF

j_call: TRBJ2-2
clone_size: once
d_call: .
v_call: TRBV10-3
cdr3_nt: TGTGCCATCAGTGGGTACGCGAACACCGGGGAGCTGTTTTTT
cdr3_aa: CAISGYANTGELFF

j_call: TRBJ2-7
clone_size: .
d_call: .
v_call: TRBV12-3/TRBV12-4
cdr3_nt: TGTGCCAGCAGTTTAGGGGAGAGCTCCTACGAGCAGTACTTC
cdr3_aa: CASSLGESSYEQYF

j_call: TRBJ1-2
clone_size: .
d_call: .
v_call: TRBV20-1
cdr3_nt: TGCAGTGCTAGAGGTCCTGGGAGCGGCTACACCTTC
cdr3_aa: CSARGPGSGYTF

j_call: TRBJ2-7
clone_size: few
d_call: .
v_call: TRBV28
cdr3_nt: TGTGCCAGCACGGGTCGAACCTACGAGCAGTACTTC
cdr3_aa: CASTGRTYEQYF

j_call: TRBJ2-5
clone_size: .
d_call: TRBD2
v_call: TRBV28
cdr3_nt: TGTGCCAGCAGTTCCCAGGGACTAGCGGGAGAGGGGTCCCAAGAGACCCAGTACTTC
cdr3_aa: CASSSQGLAGEGSQETQYF

j_call: TRBJ1-3
clone_size: .
d_call: .
v_call: TRBV5-1
cdr3_nt: TGCGCCAGCAGATCTACAGGCCTCTCTGGAAACACCATATATTTT
cdr3_aa: CASRSTGLSGNTIYF

j_call: TRBJ1-6
clone_size: few
d_call: .
v_call: TRBV12-3/TRBV12-4
cdr3_nt: TGTGCCAGCAGTCCCTACAGGGAACGTTCACCCCTCCACTTT
cdr3_aa: CASSPYRERSPLHF

j_call: TRBJ2-2
clone_size: .
d_call: .
v_call: TRBV3-1
cdr3_nt: TGTGCCAGCAGCCGCCCAGGGGGGGTTGCCGGGGAGCTGTTTTTT
cdr3_aa: CASSRPGGVAGELFF

j_call: TRBJ2-3
clone_size: few
d_call: .
v_call: TRBV6-5
cdr3_nt: TGTGCCAGCCGGGCCCAGGGAGGTACACACAGATACGCGTATTTT
cdr3_aa: CASRAQGGTHRYAYF